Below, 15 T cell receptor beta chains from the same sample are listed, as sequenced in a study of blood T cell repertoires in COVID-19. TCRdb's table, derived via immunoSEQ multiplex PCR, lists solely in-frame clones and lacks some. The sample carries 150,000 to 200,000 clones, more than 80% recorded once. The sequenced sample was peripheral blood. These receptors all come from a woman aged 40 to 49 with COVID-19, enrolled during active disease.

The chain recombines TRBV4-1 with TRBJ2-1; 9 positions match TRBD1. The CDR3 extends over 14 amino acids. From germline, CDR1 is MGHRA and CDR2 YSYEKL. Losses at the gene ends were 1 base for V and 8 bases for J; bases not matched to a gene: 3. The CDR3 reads CASSQGTGDHEQFF. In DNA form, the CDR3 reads TGCGCCAGCAGCCAAGGGACAGGGGACCATGAGCAGTTCTTC.

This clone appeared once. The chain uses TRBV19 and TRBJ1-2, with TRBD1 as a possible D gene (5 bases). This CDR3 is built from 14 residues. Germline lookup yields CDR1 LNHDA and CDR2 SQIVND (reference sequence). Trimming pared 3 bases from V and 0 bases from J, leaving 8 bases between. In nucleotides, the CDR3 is TGTGCCAGTAGTATGACAGCCGCTAACTATGGCTACACCTTC. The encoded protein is CASSMTAANYGYTF.

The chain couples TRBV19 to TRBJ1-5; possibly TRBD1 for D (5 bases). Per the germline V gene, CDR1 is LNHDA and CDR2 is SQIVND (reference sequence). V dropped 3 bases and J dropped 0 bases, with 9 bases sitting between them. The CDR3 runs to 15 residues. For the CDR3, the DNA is TGTGCCAGTAGTATCGGAGGGACTAGCAATCAGCCCCAGCATTTT. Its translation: CASSIGGTSNQPQHF. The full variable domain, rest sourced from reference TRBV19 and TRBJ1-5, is DGGITQSPKYLFRKEGQNVTLSCEQNLNHDAMYWYRQDPGQGLRLIYYSQIVNDFQKGDIAEGYSVSREKKESFPLTVTSAQKNPTAFYLCASSIGGTSNQPQHFGDGTRLSIL.

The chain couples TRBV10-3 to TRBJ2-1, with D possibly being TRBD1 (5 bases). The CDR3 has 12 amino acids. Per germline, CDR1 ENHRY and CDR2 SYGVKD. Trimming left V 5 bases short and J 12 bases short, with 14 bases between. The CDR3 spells CAISPPTRVQFF. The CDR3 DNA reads TGTGCCATCAGTCCGCCAACCAGGGTGCAGTTCTTC.

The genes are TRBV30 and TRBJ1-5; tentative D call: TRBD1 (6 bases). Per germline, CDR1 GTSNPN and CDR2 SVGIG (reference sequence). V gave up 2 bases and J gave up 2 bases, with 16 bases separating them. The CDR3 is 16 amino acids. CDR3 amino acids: CAWSPFRGVGNQPQHF. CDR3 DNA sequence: TGTGCCTGGAGTCCCTTCAGGGGTGTAGGCAATCAGCCCCAGCATTTT.

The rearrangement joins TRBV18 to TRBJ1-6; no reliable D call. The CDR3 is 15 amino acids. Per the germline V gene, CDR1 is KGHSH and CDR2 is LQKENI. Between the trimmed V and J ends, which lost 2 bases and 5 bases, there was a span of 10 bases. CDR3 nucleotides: TGTGCCAGCTCACCATCAGTCAGAAATAATTCACCCCTCCACTTT. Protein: CASSPSVRNNSPLHF.

CDR3: CASSPLGGRNQPQHF. The DNA for the CDR3 is TGTGCCAGCTCCCCTCTGGGAGGGCGAAATCAGCCCCAGCATTTT. The chain uses TRBV18 and TRBJ1-5; no clear D. There are 15 residues in the CDR3. The V and J ends lost 6 bases and 4 bases respectively, with 16 bases between them. CDR1 and CDR2 (germline): KGHSH, LQKENI.

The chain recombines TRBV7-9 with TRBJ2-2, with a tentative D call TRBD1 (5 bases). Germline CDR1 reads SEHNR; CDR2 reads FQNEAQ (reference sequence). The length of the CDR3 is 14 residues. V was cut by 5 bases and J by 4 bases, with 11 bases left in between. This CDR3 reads CASSPLRGTGELFF. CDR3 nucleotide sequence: TGTGCCAGCAGCCCCCTTAGGGGCACCGGGGAGCTGTTTTTT.

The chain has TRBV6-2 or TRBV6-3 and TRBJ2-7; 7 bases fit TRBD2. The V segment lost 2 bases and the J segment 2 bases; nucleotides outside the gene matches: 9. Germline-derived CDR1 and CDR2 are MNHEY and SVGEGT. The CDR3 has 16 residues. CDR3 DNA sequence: TGTGCCAGCAGTTACGGGGTCGGGGGGTCCCCCTACGAGCAGTACGTC. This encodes CASSYGVGGSPYEQYV.

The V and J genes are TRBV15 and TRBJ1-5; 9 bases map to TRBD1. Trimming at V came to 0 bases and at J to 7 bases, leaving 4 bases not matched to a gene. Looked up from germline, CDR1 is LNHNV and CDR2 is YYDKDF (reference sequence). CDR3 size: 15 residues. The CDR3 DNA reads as TGTGCCACCAGCAGAGACGGACAGGGGTTCCAGCCCCAGCATTTT. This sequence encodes CATSRDGQGFQPQHF.

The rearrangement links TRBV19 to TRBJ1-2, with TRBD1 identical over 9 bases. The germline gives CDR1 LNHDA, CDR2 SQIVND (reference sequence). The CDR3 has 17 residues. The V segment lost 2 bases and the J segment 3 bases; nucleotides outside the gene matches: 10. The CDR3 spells CASSILTGTGIDYGYTF. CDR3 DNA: TGTGCCAGTAGTATACTCACCGGGACAGGGATCGACTATGGCTACACCTTC.

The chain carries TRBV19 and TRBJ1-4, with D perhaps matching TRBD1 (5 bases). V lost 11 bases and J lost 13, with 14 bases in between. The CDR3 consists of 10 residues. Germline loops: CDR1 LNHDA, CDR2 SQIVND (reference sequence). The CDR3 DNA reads TGTGCCTGCGGGACTCGGATACTGTTTTTT. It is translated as CACGTRILFF.

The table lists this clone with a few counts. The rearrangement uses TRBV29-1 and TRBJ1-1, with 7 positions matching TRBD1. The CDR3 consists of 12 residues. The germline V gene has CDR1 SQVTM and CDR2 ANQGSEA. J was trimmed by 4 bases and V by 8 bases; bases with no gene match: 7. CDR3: CSYQGDSTEAFF. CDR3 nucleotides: TGCAGCTATCAGGGGGACAGCACTGAAGCTTTCTTT.

CDR3 sequence reads: CAWTPGGATNQPQHF. The CDR3 bases are TGTGCCTGGACCCCGGGAGGGGCTACCAATCAGCCCCAGCATTTT. This chain links TRBV30 with TRBJ1-5; D is perhaps TRBD1 (5 bases). This CDR3 has 15 amino acids. CDR1 is GTSNPN, CDR2 SVGIG, per germline (reference sequence). Trimming cost V 4 bases and J 3 bases, with 16 bases left between them.

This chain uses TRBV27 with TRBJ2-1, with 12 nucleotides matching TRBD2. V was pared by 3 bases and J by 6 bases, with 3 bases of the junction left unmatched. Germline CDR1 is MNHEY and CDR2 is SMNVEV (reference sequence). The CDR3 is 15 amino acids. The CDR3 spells CASSFLAGGGNEQFF. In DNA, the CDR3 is TGTGCCAGCAGTTTCCTAGCGGGAGGGGGCAATGAGCAGTTCTTC.